This paragraph covers one T cell receptor beta chain sequence. Assay used: immunoSEQ multiplex PCR; TCRdb lists only in-frame clones, some missing. The sample holds some 2 million clones, roughly 94% seen once. Only CD45RO-negative cells positively selected for CCR7 counted as naive CD8 cells, so terminally differentiated effector memory CD45RA+ cells were excluded. This specimen comes from a study of shared clonotypes between healthy human individuals. Study-level background: CD4 naive and CD4 memory each took three plates per donor, while CD8 naive took two and CD8 memory one.

This CDR3 is built from 12 residues. Germline values: CDR1 SGHRS, CDR2 YFSETQ. V shed 4 bases and J shed 7 bases, with 8 bases lying between them. The clonotype originates from a man younger than 30 in good health. The sequencing sample was made of naive CD8+ T cells sorted from blood. The chain uses TRBV5-1 and TRBJ2-2; no reliable D call. In DNA, the CDR3 is TGCGCCAGCAGCCTGTGGAGCGGGGAGCTGTTTTTT. This codes for CASSLWSGELFF.